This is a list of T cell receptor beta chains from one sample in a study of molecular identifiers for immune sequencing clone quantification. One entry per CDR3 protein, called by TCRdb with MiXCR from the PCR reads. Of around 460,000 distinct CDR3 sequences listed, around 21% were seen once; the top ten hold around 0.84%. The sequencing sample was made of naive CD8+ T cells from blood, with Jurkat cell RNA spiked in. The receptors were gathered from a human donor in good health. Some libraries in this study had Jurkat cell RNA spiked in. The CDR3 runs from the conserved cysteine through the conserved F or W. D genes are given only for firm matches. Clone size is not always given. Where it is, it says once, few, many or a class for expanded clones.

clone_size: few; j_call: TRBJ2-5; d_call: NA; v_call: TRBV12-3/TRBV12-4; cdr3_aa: CASSATGYQETQYF; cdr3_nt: TGTGCCAGCAGCGCTACAGGGTACCAAGAGACCCAGTACTTC
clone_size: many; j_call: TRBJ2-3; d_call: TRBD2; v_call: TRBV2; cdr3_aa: CASRNGRAITDTQYF; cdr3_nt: TGTGCCAGCAGAAACGGGAGGGCCATCACAGATACGCAGTATTTT
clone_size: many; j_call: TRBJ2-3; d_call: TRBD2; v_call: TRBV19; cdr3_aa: CASSFYSGSTDTQYF; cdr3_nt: TGTGCCAGTAGTTTCTATAGCGGGAGTACAGATACGCAGTATTTT
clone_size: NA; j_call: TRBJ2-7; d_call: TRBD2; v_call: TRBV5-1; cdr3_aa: CASSNPGLSYEQYF; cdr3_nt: TGCGCCAGCAGCAACCCGGGACTATCCTACGAGCAGTACTTC
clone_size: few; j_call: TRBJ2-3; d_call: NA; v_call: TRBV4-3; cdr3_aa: CASSQDIGAHPQYF; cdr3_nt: TGCGCCAGCAGCCAAGACATTGGCGCCCACCCGCAGTATTTT
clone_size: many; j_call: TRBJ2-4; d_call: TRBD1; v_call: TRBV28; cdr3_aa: CASSLARTGDVQYF; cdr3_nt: TGTGCCAGCAGTTTAGCTAGGACAGGGGACGTTCAGTACTTC
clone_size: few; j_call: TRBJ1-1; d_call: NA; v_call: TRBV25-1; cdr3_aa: CASSVPGVGEAFF; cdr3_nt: TGTGCCAGCAGTGTACCCGGGGTGGGTGAAGCTTTCTTT
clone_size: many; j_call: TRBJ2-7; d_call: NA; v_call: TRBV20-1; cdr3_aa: CSARDSARDDREQYF; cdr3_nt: TGCAGTGCTCGGGACTCGGCCCGGGATGACCGCGAGCAGTACTTC
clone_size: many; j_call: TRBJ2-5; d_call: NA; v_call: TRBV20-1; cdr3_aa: CSAKGQYQETQYF; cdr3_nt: TGCAGTGCCAAGGGGCAGTACCAAGAGACCCAGTACTTC
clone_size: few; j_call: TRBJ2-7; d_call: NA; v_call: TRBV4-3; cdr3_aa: CASSQNLGDYEQYF; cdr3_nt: TGCGCCAGCAGCCAAAATCTGGGGGATTACGAGCAGTACTTC
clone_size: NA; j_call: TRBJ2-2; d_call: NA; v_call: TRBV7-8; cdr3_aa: CASSPPRGRAGELFF; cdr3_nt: TGTGCCAGCAGCCCCCCGCGGGGGCGGGCCGGGGAGCTGTTTTTT
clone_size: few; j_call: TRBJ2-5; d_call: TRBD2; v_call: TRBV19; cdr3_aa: CASSSRTSGTLGMAQYF; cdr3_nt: TGTGCCAGTAGTTCCCGGACTAGCGGTACCCTCGGTATGGCCCAGTACTTC
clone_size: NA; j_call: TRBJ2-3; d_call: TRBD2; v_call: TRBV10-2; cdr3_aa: CASSDSSGGATDTQYF; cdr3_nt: TGCGCCAGCAGTGATTCTAGCGGGGGGGCTACAGATACGCAGTATTTT
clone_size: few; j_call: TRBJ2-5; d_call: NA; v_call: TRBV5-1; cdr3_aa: CASSFRVPQETQYF; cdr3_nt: TGCGCCAGCAGCTTCCGGGTCCCTCAAGAGACCCAGTACTTC
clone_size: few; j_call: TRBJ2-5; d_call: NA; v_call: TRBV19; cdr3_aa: CASSIEGQPQETQYF; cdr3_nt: TGTGCCAGTAGTATTGAAGGACAGCCCCAAGAGACCCAGTACTTC
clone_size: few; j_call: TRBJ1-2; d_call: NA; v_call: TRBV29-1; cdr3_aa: CSVEDPAWGHYGYTF; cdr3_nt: TGCAGCGTTGAAGATCCAGCATGGGGACACTATGGCTACACCTTC
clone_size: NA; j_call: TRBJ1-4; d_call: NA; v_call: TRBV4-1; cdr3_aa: CASSRRINEKLFF; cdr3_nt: TGCGCCAGCAGCCGGCGGATTAATGAAAAACTGTTTTTT
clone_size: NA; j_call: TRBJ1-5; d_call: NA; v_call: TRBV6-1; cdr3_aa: CASSLDPSNQPQHF; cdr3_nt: TGTGCCAGCAGCTTAGACCCTAGCAATCAGCCCCAGCATTTT
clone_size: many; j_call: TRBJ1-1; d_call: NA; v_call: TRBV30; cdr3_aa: CAWSEGQEAFF; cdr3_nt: TGTGCCTGGAGTGAGGGGCAGGAAGCTTTCTTT
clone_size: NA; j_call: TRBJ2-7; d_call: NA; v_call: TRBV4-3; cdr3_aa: CASSQELYRIGEQYF; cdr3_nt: TGCGCCAGCAGCCAAGAGTTGTATAGAATCGGCGAGCAGTACTTC
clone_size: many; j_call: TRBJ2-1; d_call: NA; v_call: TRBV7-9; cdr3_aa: CASSLVGDEQFF; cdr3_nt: TGTGCCAGCAGCTTAGTAGGAGATGAGCAGTTCTTC
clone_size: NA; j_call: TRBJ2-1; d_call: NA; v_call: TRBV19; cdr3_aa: CASSMYGRSYNEQFF; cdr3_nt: TGTGCCAGTAGTATGTACGGCAGGTCCTACAATGAGCAGTTCTTC
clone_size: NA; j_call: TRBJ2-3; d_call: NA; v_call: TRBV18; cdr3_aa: CASSPSPGASTDTQYF; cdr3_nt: TGTGCCAGCTCACCCTCCCCCGGGGCGTCCACAGATACGCAGTATTTT
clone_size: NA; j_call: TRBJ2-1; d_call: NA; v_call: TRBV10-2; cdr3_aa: CASSEASPGEQFF; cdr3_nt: TGCGCCAGCAGTGAGGCTAGCCCGGGTGAGCAGTTCTTC
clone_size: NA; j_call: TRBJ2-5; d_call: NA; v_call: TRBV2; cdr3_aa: CASRGLTGARQETQYF; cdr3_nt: TGTGCCAGCCGGGGACTAACGGGGGCGAGGCAAGAGACCCAGTACTTC
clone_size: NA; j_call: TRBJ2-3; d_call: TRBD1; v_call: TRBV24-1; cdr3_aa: CATTGQGVTDTQYF; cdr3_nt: TGTGCCACCACCGGACAGGGGGTCACAGATACGCAGTATTTT
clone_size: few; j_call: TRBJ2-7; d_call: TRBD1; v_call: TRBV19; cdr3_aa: CASRYRDSGSYEQYF; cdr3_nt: TGTGCCAGTCGCTACCGGGACAGCGGTTCCTACGAGCAGTACTTC
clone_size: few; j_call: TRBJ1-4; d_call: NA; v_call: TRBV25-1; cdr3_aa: CASSEETGYGEKLFF; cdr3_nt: TGTGCCAGCAGTGAGGAGACAGGTTATGGTGAAAAACTGTTTTTT
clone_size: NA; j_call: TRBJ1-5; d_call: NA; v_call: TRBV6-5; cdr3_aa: CASSYSFDQPQHF; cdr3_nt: TGTGCCAGCAGTTACTCTTTTGATCAGCCCCAGCATTTT
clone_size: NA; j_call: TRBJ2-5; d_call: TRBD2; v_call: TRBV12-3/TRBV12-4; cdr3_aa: CASSLEGLALQETQYF; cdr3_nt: TGTGCCAGCAGTTTAGAGGGACTAGCATTGCAAGAGACCCAGTACTTC
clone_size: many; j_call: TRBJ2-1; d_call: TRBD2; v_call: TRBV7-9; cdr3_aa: CASSLVPSGESNEQFF; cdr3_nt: TGTGCCAGCAGCTTAGTTCCTAGCGGAGAATCCAATGAGCAGTTCTTC
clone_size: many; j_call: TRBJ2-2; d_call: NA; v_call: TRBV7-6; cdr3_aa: CASSHGNRAGELFF; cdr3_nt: TGTGCCAGCAGCCACGGAAACAGGGCCGGGGAGCTGTTTTTT
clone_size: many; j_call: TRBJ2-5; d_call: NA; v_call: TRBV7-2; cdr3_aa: CASSSPGGVETQYF; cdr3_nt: TGTGCCAGCAGCTCTCCCGGAGGGGTTGAGACCCAGTACTTC
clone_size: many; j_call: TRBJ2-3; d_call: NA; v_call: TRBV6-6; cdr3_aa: CASSNHGTDTQYF; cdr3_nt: TGTGCCAGCAGTAACCACGGCACAGATACGCAGTATTTT
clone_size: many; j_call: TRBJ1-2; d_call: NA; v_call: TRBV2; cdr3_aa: CASSDKGYYGYTF; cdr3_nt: TGTGCCAGCAGTGATAAGGGCTACTATGGCTACACCTTC
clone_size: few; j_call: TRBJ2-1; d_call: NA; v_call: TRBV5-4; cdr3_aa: CASSITGTNNEQFF; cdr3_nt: TGTGCCAGCAGCATAACCGGGACGAACAATGAGCAGTTCTTC
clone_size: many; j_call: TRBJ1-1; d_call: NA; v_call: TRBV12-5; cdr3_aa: CASGPSGGWTEAFF; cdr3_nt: TGTGCTAGTGGTCCCTCGGGCGGGTGGACTGAAGCTTTCTTT
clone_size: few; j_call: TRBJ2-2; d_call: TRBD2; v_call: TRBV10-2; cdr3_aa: CATMLAGGDTGELFF; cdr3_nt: TGCGCCACTATGCTAGCGGGGGGAGACACCGGGGAGCTGTTTTTT
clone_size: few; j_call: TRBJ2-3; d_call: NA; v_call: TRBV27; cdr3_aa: CASSPVGVSTDTQYF; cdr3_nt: TGTGCCAGCAGCCCGGTCGGGGTTAGCACAGATACGCAGTATTTT
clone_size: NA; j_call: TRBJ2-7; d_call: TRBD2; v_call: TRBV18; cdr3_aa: CASSPPTSLAVPLF; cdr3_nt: TGTGCCAGCTCACCTCCGACCTCACTAGCGGTCCCGCTCTTC